This T cell receptor beta chain comes out of a study of blood T cell repertoires in COVID-19 (dated by TCRdb to about 2020). Background for the entire study: The collaborator samples originated in the United States, Italy and Spain and spanned the acute and convalescent phases of COVID-19. The samples were drawn from two sources: the first 160 participants of the ongoing ImmuneRACE study, and 1,000 to 1,500 subjects contributed by 6 global collaborators. Subjects who had been exposed to COVID-19, were actively infected with it, or had recovered from it provided the deeply sampled blood TCRbeta repertoires that made up the dataset. The material from the prospective study consisted of cDNA or gDNA derived from T cells, B-cell-depleted T cells, or PBMCs. A de-identified subject ID, COVID-19 status, age in years and sex were almost always included in the sample metadata. The repertoires were made available in a free public database intended to serve as a resource for research on the immune response to SARS-CoV-2. Where HLA class I and class II types were available, the types were taken from metadata supplied by the sample provider, not from assay-based typing. Results the study describes overall, beyond this receptor: Clinical and demographic metadata were provided uncurated, with the amount varying by source and participant.

Comment on this clone: The specificity of this receptor is unknown. Nothing much larger sits one base from this clone, and base qualities are not available.

The junction shows trimming of 5 bases on V and 7 bases on J, plus 15 bases between the germline ends. The CDR3 contains 14 residues, cysteine and phenylalanine counted. Just the 42-base CDR3 DNA is kept, in frame starting at base 1. As encoded in the germline V gene, CDR1 is SNHLY while CDR2 is FYNNEI. Collaborating institutions collected whole blood in K2EDTA tubes following their own protocols. For TCRbeta analysis, collaborators shipped samples in one of three forms: frozen whole blood, isolated PBMCs, or DNA extracted from either of those sample types. The immunoSEQ Assay, a bias-controlled multiplex PCR, was used to amplify TCRbeta CDR3 regions from genomic DNA. From the authors' description of their analysis: Within the assay, amplification of reference gene primers was used to estimate how many nucleated cells each sample contained. To quantify the absolute abundance of each unique TCRbeta CDR3 rearrangement, sequence reads were collapsed and filtered. For each sample, productive Simpson clonality was calculated by taking the square root of Simpson's diversity index across productive rearrangements. TCRdb's version of the immuneACCESS table is confined to in-frame rearrangements and falls short of the full clone set. An unresolved V gene accounts for under half of the shortfall where checked; the remainder is of unknown origin. Clone size and V and J calls were adopted from that table, with D and trimming inferred from the DNA. The sample contains around 82,000 clones, 90% of them found a single time. Of the sample, about 7.1% falls within the top ten clones.

The receptor comes from a human donor in a cohort sampled during active COVID-19. The rearranged chain carries TRBV2 and TRBJ1-5, with no confident D gene call. Sequencing input: peripheral blood. In nucleotides, the sequence is TGTGCCAGCAGTCCCTCGGGGATTTGGCAGCCCCAGCATTTT. It specifies CASSPSGIWQPQHF. The CDR3, completed at both ends by the reference TRBV2 and TRBJ1-5 genes, gives the full variable domain EPEVTQTPSHQVTQMGQEVILRCVPISNHLYFYWYRQILGQKVEFLVSFYNNEISEKSEIFDDQFSVERPDGSNFTLKIRSTKLEDSAMYFCASSPSGIWQPQHFGDGTRLSIL.